The 23 T cell receptor beta chains listed next were all sequenced from one sample in a study of CD8 T cells in Susac syndrome. Random hexamers were used to reverse transcribe an amount of about 0.5 to 1 ug RNA. Each CDR3 protein is one row after TCRdb ran MiXCR on the immunoSEQ multiplex PCR reads. The table includes roughly 140,000 distinct CDR3 sequences, approximately 96% detected once. The sample taken for sequencing was CD4+ T cells from PBMCs. These receptors were obtained from a human donor with Susac syndrome.

The chain carries TRBV20-1 and TRBJ2-7; D gene unclear. Trimming took off 6 bases at V and 2 bases at J, with 17 bases between the two ends. Per the germline V gene, CDR1 is DFQATT and CDR2 is SNEGSKA (reference sequence). This CDR3 comprises 14 residues. The CDR3 loop reads CSAPSVPPTYEQYF. The CDR3 nucleotides are TGCAGTGCGCCCTCAGTCCCGCCGACCTACGAGCAGTACTTC.

V gene TRBV28 combines with J gene TRBJ2-1; possible D gene TRBD1, 5 bases. Germline V CDR1 and CDR2: MDHEN, SYDVKM. The CDR3 totals 13 residues. The V gene lost 6 bases and the J gene lost 8 bases, with 14 bases spanning the gap. The CDR3 DNA follows: TGTGCCAGCAGCCTCGACAGACTCCATGAGCAGTTCTTC. This encodes CASSLDRLHEQFF.

For the CDR3, the DNA is TGCAGTGCTAGGGACAGGGGAGTTGGCTACACCTTC. Encoded protein: CSARDRGVGYTF. V is TRBV20-1 and J is TRBJ1-2; 9 nucleotides line up with TRBD1. V shed 3 bases and J 7 bases; nucleotides not matched to a gene: 3. Germline-derived CDR1 and CDR2 are DFQATT and SNEGSKA (reference sequence). The CDR3 length is 12 residues.

V is TRBV25-1 and J is TRBJ1-2; TRBD1 aligns across 9 bases. Germline lookup yields CDR1 MGHDK and CDR2 SYGVNS. The CDR3 consists of 14 residues. V dropped 6 bases and J dropped 7; count of bases not matched to a gene: 9. The CDR3 coding sequence is TGTGCCAGCAGCGAACAGGGGGCAAGGGTTGGCTACACCTTC. It yields the protein CASSEQGARVGYTF.

The rearrangement links TRBV2 to TRBJ2-1, with 7 nucleotides matching TRBD2. With V trimmed by 2 bases and J by 2 bases, 6 bases remained unmatched. This CDR3 has 16 residues. Germline loops: CDR1 SNHLY, CDR2 FYNNEI. Here the CDR3 DNA reads TGTGCCAGCAGTGAATCTGCTAGCGGCCCCTACAATGAGCAGTTCTTC. Its translation: CASSESASGPYNEQFF.

The rearrangement uses TRBV24-1 and TRBJ2-3; D gene unclear. Germline-derived CDR1 and CDR2 are KGHDR and SFDVKD. V was cut by 1 base and J by 4 bases, with 5 bases left in between. CDR3 size: 13 residues. For the CDR3, the DNA is TGTGCCACCAGTGATTTACGAGCAGATACGCAGTATTTT. Translation: CATSDLRADTQYF.

In its sample, this clonotype was seen once. J is TRBJ1-1 and V is TRBV3-1; D perhaps matches TRBD1 (5 bases). Germline CDR1 and CDR2: LGHDT and YNNKEL (reference sequence). V gave up 0 bases and J gave up 5 bases, with 10 bases separating them. This CDR3 comprises 14 residues. This chain's CDR3 is CASSQDTRGTEAFF. CDR3 coding DNA: TGTGCCAGCAGCCAAGACACGCGGGGGACTGAAGCTTTCTTT.

The chain combines TRBV15 with TRBJ1-1; no clear D gene. The CDR3 covers 15 residues. The germline CDR1 and CDR2 sequences are LNHNV and YYDKDF (reference sequence). V dropped 1 base and J dropped 1 base, with 10 bases sitting between them. CDR3 protein: CATSRVRAPNTEAFF. CDR3 coding DNA: TGTGCCACCAGCAGAGTGAGGGCCCCGAACACTGAAGCTTTCTTT. Drawing the rest from reference TRBV15 and TRBJ1-1, the complete variable domain is DAMVIQNPRYQVTQFGKPVTLSCSQTLNHNVMYWYQQKSSQAPKLLFHYYDKDFNNEADTPDNFQSRRPNTSFCFLDIRSPGLGDTAMYLCATSRVRAPNTEAFFGQGTRLTVV.

The chain uses TRBV29-1 and TRBJ2-5, with TRBD1 matching over 7 bases. The CDR3 spans 14 residues. With V trimmed by 2 bases and J by 10 bases, 13 bases remained unmatched. Germline assignment: CDR1 SQVTM and CDR2 ANQGSEA. CDR3 loop: CSVEYDRGGRLQYF. The CDR3 coding sequence is TGCAGCGTTGAATACGATAGAGGGGGCAGACTCCAGTACTTC.

V is TRBV7-2 and J is TRBJ2-1; 9 bases match TRBD2. The CDR3 sequence is 15 residues long. With V trimmed by 4 bases and J by 5 bases, 6 bases remained unmatched. Germline V gene data show CDR1 as SGHTA and CDR2 as FQGNSA. In DNA, the CDR3 is TGTGCCAGCAGCTCGGGTGCTAGCGGGAACAATGAGCAGTTCTTC. This codes for CASSSGASGNNEQFF.

This clonotype was recorded only once. The chain is built from TRBV9 and TRBJ2-2; D is perhaps TRBD1 (6 bases). Germline assignment: CDR1 SGDLS and CDR2 YYNGEE. The length of the CDR3 is 16 residues. V shed 5 bases and J shed 0 bases, with 14 bases lying between them. CDR3 DNA: TGTGCCAGCAGAACTAGACAGGAGACGAACACCGGGGAGCTGTTTTTT. Translated: CASRTRQETNTGELFF.

The V gene is TRBV7-8, the J gene TRBJ2-3; possibly TRBD1 or TRBD2 for D (5 bases each). The V end was cut by 5 bases, the J end by 5 bases, with 17 bases between. CDR1 SGHVS and CDR2 FQNEAQ come from the germline V gene. The CDR3 runs 15 residues. This CDR3 is CASSPGWGRGDTQYF. As DNA, the CDR3 is TGTGCCAGCAGCCCCGGGTGGGGGAGAGGAGATACGCAGTATTTT.

The V and J genes are TRBV18 and TRBJ2-1, with a weak D call TRBD1 (5 bases). Germline lookup yields CDR1 KGHSH and CDR2 LQKENI. There are 13 residues in the CDR3. V dropped 6 bases and J dropped 10 bases, with 16 bases sitting between them. The CDR3: CASSPRASGEQFF. The CDR3, as DNA: TGTGCCAGCTCGCCAAGGGCCTCAGGGGAGCAGTTCTTC. Complete variable domain (other parts from reference TRBV18 and TRBJ2-1): NAGVMQNPRHLVRRRGQEARLRCSPMKGHSHVYWYRQLPEEGLKFMVYLQKENIIDESGMPKERFSAEFPKEGPSILRIQQVVRGDSAAYFCASSPRASGEQFFGPGTRLTVL.

The chain joins TRBV4-1 to TRBJ2-7; TRBD1 agrees at 7 bases. Losses at the gene ends were 0 bases for V and 0 bases for J; bases not matched to a gene: 5. Germline lookup yields CDR1 MGHRA and CDR2 YSYEKL. The CDR3 sequence is 16 residues long. The CDR3 here is CASSQDPDRSSYEQYF. In nucleotides, the CDR3 is TGCGCCAGCAGCCAAGATCCGGACAGGAGCTCCTACGAGCAGTACTTC.

The chain is built from TRBV20-1 and TRBJ2-5; the match to TRBD1 covers 7 bases. The CDR3 is 13 amino acids. Germline V gene data show CDR1 as DFQATT and CDR2 as SNEGSKA (reference sequence). Unmatched junction bases numbered 6, after V lost 6 bases and J lost 2 bases. CDR3: CSAPGDSQETQYF. The CDR3 nucleotides are TGCAGTGCACCCGGGGACAGTCAAGAGACCCAGTACTTC.

The chain has TRBV29-1 and TRBJ2-3; D not resolved. The CDR3 runs 13 residues. The V gene's germline CDR1 is SQVTM and CDR2 ANQGSEA. V gave up 4 bases and J gave up 2 bases, with 10 bases separating them. DNA of the CDR3: TGCAGCGTTGTCGGAAGAGCCACAGATACGCAGTATTTT. Protein sequence: CSVVGRATDTQYF.

The V call is TRBV6-5, the J call TRBJ1-6; D perhaps matches TRBD1 (5 bases). The CDR3 consists of 17 residues. CDR1 is MNHEY and CDR2 is SVGAGI in the germline V gene. V lost 2 bases and J 2 bases, leaving 13 bases between the germline ends. The CDR3 nucleotides are TGTGCCAGCAGTTACCGGGACGGACTGACCTATAATTCACCCCTCCACTTT. Protein: CASSYRDGLTYNSPLHF.

For the CDR3, the DNA is TGTGCCAGCAGCTTAGATGTAGGGGGAGACGAGCAGTACTTC. Protein sequence: CASSLDVGGDEQYF. J is TRBJ2-7 and V is TRBV11-2; TRBD1 is a possible D gene (6 bases). CDR3 length: 14 residues. The germline gives CDR1 SGHAT, CDR2 FQNNGV. Trimming took off 0 bases at V and 5 bases at J, with 11 bases between the two ends.

The genes are TRBV2 and TRBJ2-7; D gene ambiguous. The V end lost 8 bases, the J end lost 3 bases, and 11 bases lay between the germline ends. This CDR3 comprises 12 residues. Germline V lookup: CDR1 SNHLY, CDR2 FYNNEI. The CDR3 DNA reads as TGTGCCAGCTCCTTTGTCCTCTACGAGCAGTACTTC. It is translated as CASSFVLYEQYF.

This sequence joins TRBV29-1 and TRBJ2-5; D is unresolved. The CDR3 extends over 10 amino acids. Deletions cut 2 bases from V and 5 bases from J, with 3 bases between. Looked up from germline, CDR1 is SQVTM and CDR2 is ANQGSEA. CDR3 nucleotide sequence: TGCAGCGTTGAATCGGAGACCCAGTACTTC. Translating it yields CSVESETQYF.

The CDR3 reads CATSSGVGYTF. DNA for the CDR3: TGTGCCACCAGTTCAGGGGTTGGCTACACCTTC. The V call is TRBV24-1, the J call TRBJ1-2; a weak D match, TRBD1 (6 bases). Germline CDR1 is KGHDR and CDR2 is SFDVKD. The CDR3 sequence is 11 residues long. V dropped 6 bases and J dropped 7 bases, with 8 bases sitting between them.

The genes are TRBV6-5 and TRBJ2-3; the D is unclear. V was cut by 2 bases and J by 2 bases, with 8 bases left in between. The length of the CDR3 is 14 residues. The V gene's germline CDR1 is MNHEY and CDR2 SVGAGI. CDR3 sequence reads: CASSYASLTDTQYF. The CDR3 DNA reads TGTGCCAGCAGTTACGCCAGCCTCACAGATACGCAGTATTTT.

The CDR3 spells CSARENGGNIQYF. For the CDR3, the DNA is TGCAGTGCTAGAGAAAACGGGGGTAACATTCAGTACTTC. The V and J genes are TRBV20-1 and TRBJ2-4; possible D gene TRBD2, 6 bases. The CDR3 sequence is 13 residues long. Germline loops: CDR1 DFQATT, CDR2 SNEGSKA (reference sequence). V lost 0 bases to trimming and J lost 7 bases, with 10 bases between them.